The rows below give T cell receptor beta chains drawn from one sample of a study of cytomegalovirus exposure and HLA in healthy donors. Produced via immunoSEQ multiplex PCR; TCRdb's table is partial and in-frame only. The table has over 200,000 clones, 75% to 90% seen once. Input material: PBMCs. All receptors come from a woman aged 18 to 35 in good health and CMV-seronegative. Each CDR3 is given with its conserved first and last residue. Fields, in order: J gene, V gene, D gene, clone size, CDR3 length, CDR3 DNA, CDR3 protein. A D gene is named only where the DNA matches it firmly. A row's size may be missing; if present it is once, few, many or a size class.

j_call: TRBJ2-7
v_call: TRBV5-4
d_call: .
clone_size: .
cdr3_length: 13
cdr3_nt: TGTGCCAGCAGCTTGTATCTAGGGGTCGAGCAGTACTTC
cdr3_aa: CASSLYLGVEQYF

j_call: TRBJ1-2
v_call: TRBV29-1
d_call: TRBD1
clone_size: .
cdr3_length: 13
cdr3_nt: TGCAGCGTGTATACAGGGGATGGCTATGGCTACACCTTC
cdr3_aa: CSVYTGDGYGYTF

j_call: TRBJ2-7
v_call: TRBV6-5
d_call: .
clone_size: .
cdr3_length: 12
cdr3_nt: TGTGCCAGCAGCAGGGAGAAAGGAGAGCAGTACTTC
cdr3_aa: CASSREKGEQYF

j_call: TRBJ1-1
v_call: TRBV2
d_call: .
clone_size: .
cdr3_length: 13
cdr3_nt: TGTGCCAGCGGGGGGGGCCGGAACACTGAAGCTTTCTTT
cdr3_aa: CASGGGRNTEAFF

j_call: TRBJ1-2
v_call: TRBV6-6
d_call: TRBD1
clone_size: once
cdr3_length: 15
cdr3_nt: TGTGCCAGCAGTACCCGGACAGGGGTGAACTATGGCTACACCTTC
cdr3_aa: CASSTRTGVNYGYTF

j_call: TRBJ2-1
v_call: TRBV9
d_call: TRBD2
clone_size: .
cdr3_length: 16
cdr3_nt: TGTGCCAGCAGCCCCGGCCGACTAGCGGGAGAGGGTGAGCAGTTCTTC
cdr3_aa: CASSPGRLAGEGEQFF

j_call: TRBJ1-4
v_call: TRBV7-3
d_call: .
clone_size: .
cdr3_length: 13
cdr3_nt: TGTGCCAGCAGCTTTAACCGTGGTGAAAAACTGTTTTTT
cdr3_aa: CASSFNRGEKLFF

j_call: TRBJ2-3
v_call: TRBV5-1
d_call: .
clone_size: once
cdr3_length: 15
cdr3_nt: TGCGCCAGCAGCGGGAGGGGGGACTACACAGATACGCAGTATTTT
cdr3_aa: CASSGRGDYTDTQYF

j_call: TRBJ2-7
v_call: TRBV6-1
d_call: .
clone_size: .
cdr3_length: 13
cdr3_nt: TGTGCCAGCAGTGAAAGAGGTTCGGGAGAGCAGTACTTC
cdr3_aa: CASSERGSGEQYF

j_call: TRBJ2-7
v_call: TRBV11-2
d_call: TRBD2
clone_size: .
cdr3_length: 18
cdr3_nt: TGTGCCAGCAGCCCGCCGGGACTAGCGGGAGTGAAGGGCTACGAGCAGTACTTC
cdr3_aa: CASSPPGLAGVKGYEQYF

j_call: TRBJ2-3
v_call: TRBV5-6
d_call: .
clone_size: .
cdr3_length: 13
cdr3_nt: TGTGCCAGCAGCTTCGTGGGAACAGATACGCAGTATTTT
cdr3_aa: CASSFVGTDTQYF

j_call: TRBJ2-2
v_call: TRBV27
d_call: TRBD1
clone_size: few
cdr3_length: 14
cdr3_nt: TGTGCCAGCAAGGGACAGGGGTTGAGCGGGGAGCTGTTTTTT
cdr3_aa: CASKGQGLSGELFF

j_call: TRBJ2-7
v_call: TRBV27
d_call: .
clone_size: .
cdr3_length: 15
cdr3_nt: TGTGCCAGCAGTCCTACCGGGACCTTCTTCCACGAGCAGTACTTC
cdr3_aa: CASSPTGTFFHEQYF

j_call: TRBJ2-6
v_call: TRBV6-1
d_call: .
clone_size: .
cdr3_length: 13
cdr3_nt: TGTGCCAGCAGTCGGGACGGGGCCAACGTCCTGACTTTC
cdr3_aa: CASSRDGANVLTF

j_call: TRBJ2-1
v_call: TRBV7-2
d_call: .
clone_size: few
cdr3_length: 13
cdr3_nt: TGTGCCAGCAGCTACGATTACAGGGTTGAGCAGTTCTTC
cdr3_aa: CASSYDYRVEQFF

j_call: TRBJ2-3
v_call: TRBV5-1
d_call: TRBD1
clone_size: .
cdr3_length: 20
cdr3_nt: TGCGCCAGCAGCTTGCGGGGTCGGGACAGAGGAACGAGCTTGGCAGATACGCAGTATTTT
cdr3_aa: CASSLRGRDRGTSLADTQYF

j_call: TRBJ2-5
v_call: TRBV29-1
d_call: .
clone_size: .
cdr3_length: 10
cdr3_nt: TGCAGCGTTGAGCGGGAGACCCAGTACTTC
cdr3_aa: CSVERETQYF

j_call: TRBJ1-2
v_call: TRBV18
d_call: TRBD1
clone_size: .
cdr3_length: 17
cdr3_nt: TGTGCCAGCTCACCGATAACCGGGACAGGAGGAGGGGATGGCTACACCTTC
cdr3_aa: CASSPITGTGGGDGYTF

j_call: TRBJ2-3
v_call: TRBV10-3
d_call: .
clone_size: .
cdr3_length: 14
cdr3_nt: TGTGCCATTTCTCCGGGGGCAACCACAGATACGCAGTATTTT
cdr3_aa: CAISPGATTDTQYF

j_call: TRBJ2-6
v_call: TRBV19
d_call: .
clone_size: few
cdr3_length: 15
cdr3_nt: TGTGCCAGTACCACTGGGGGCTCTGGGGCCAACGTCCTGACTTTC
cdr3_aa: CASTTGGSGANVLTF

j_call: TRBJ2-7
v_call: TRBV28
d_call: TRBD2
clone_size: .
cdr3_length: 20
cdr3_nt: TGTGCCAGCAGTTTCCCCTCTAAGCGGGAGGTGGGCGGTCGATCCTACGAGCAGTACTTC
cdr3_aa: CASSFPSKREVGGRSYEQYF

j_call: TRBJ2-2
v_call: TRBV10-1
d_call: TRBD1
clone_size: .
cdr3_length: 15
cdr3_nt: TGCGCCAGCCGGAAAGGGGGCGAGGGCACCGGGGAGCTGTTTTTT
cdr3_aa: CASRKGGEGTGELFF